This T cell receptor beta chain was identified in a study of T cell repertoires in cytomegalovirus infection. Using its own MiXCR run on the reads, TCRdb lists one record per CDR3 protein. The sample has about 830,000 distinct CDR3 sequences; around a third are singletons. This clonotype was counted between two and nine times. Its antigen is undetermined. The V gene's germline CDR1 is LGHNA and CDR2 YNFKEQ. J lost 2 bases, V lost 0 bases, and 11 bases had no gene match. This CDR3 comprises 18 residues. This receptor was identified in a human donor in good health (CMV status not recorded). Some clones in this sample may be carry-over from other donors' samples. The chain couples TRBV4-2 to TRBJ2-3; 7 nucleotides agree with TRBD2. Specimen: cultured CD8+ T cells from PBMCs, collected from culture after CMV antigen stimulation. CDR3 protein: CASSQDQISGQTTDTQYF. The CDR3, as DNA: TGTGCCAGCAGCCAAGATCAAATTAGCGGGCAAACCACAGATACGCAGTATTTT.